Listed below are T cell receptor beta chains from one sample, sequenced in a study of cytomegalovirus exposure and HLA in healthy donors. Measured with immunoSEQ multiplex PCR; TCRdb has only the in-frame clones, and not every one. The table lists approximately 150,000 clones, roughly 80% of them singletons, with around 7.3% in the top ten. Sequencing was performed on PBMCs. All receptors come from a young man in good health and CMV-seropositive. Each CDR3 is given with its conserved first and last residue. The D gene is left open where the match is weak. Not all rows give a size; the values are once, few, many and, for expanded clones, a class.

once	NA	TRBV19	TRBJ2-1	TGTGCCAGTAGTCCCTCGGGGTCGTTAACGAATGAGCAGTTCTTC	CASSPSGSLTNEQFF
NA	NA	TRBV7-9	TRBJ2-1	TGTGCCAGCAGCATACCGGGAGTAAACAATGAGCAGTTCTTC	CASSIPGVNNEQFF
NA	TRBD1	TRBV5-1	TRBJ1-2	TGCGCCAGCAGCCCGGGACAGGCCTATGGCTACACCTTC	CASSPGQAYGYTF
NA	TRBD2	TRBV7-9	TRBJ2-5	TGTGCCAGCAGCTTAGCCCGGGGGTCTAGCGGGGGGGCACAAGAGACCCAGTACTTC	CASSLARGSSGGAQETQYF
NA	TRBD2	TRBV7-8	TRBJ2-3	TGTGCCAGCGTCCTCACTTCAATTAGCGGGGGCCCCCCACGCACAGATACGCAGTATTTT	CASVLTSISGGPPRTDTQYF
NA	NA	TRBV6-5	TRBJ1-1	TGTGCCAGCAGCGACCTCATAGGGGACACTGAAGCTTTCTTT	CASSDLIGDTEAFF
NA	TRBD1	TRBV6-6	TRBJ2-7	TGTGCCAGCAGCCGACAGGGGGAAGCGAAGGACGAGCAGTACTTC	CASSRQGEAKDEQYF
NA	TRBD1	TRBV30	TRBJ2-6	TGTGCCTGGGAAGGGGGCCTAATCTCCAGCTCTGGGGCCAACGTCCTGACTTTC	CAWEGGLISSSGANVLTF
NA	TRBD2	TRBV4-1	TRBJ2-3	TGCGCCAGCAGCCCGGTAACTAGCGGGAGGGCCCAGCAGTATTTT	CASSPVTSGRAQQYF
few	NA	TRBV30	TRBJ2-3	TGTGCCTGGAGTGTTTTACTTGAGGATACGCAGTATTTT	CAWSVLLEDTQYF
NA	TRBD1	TRBV29-1	TRBJ2-7	TGCAGCGTTGGGGTGGGACAGGGTCTCGGCGAGCAGTACTTC	CSVGVGQGLGEQYF
NA	NA	TRBV25-1	TRBJ2-5	TGTGCCAGCAGTGTGGGCGGGGTAGAGCCGTGGGAGACCCAGTACTTC	CASSVGGVEPWETQYF
NA	NA	TRBV4-2	TRBJ2-7	TGTGCCAGCAGCCAAGATTATGGGATTACAGGTGTAAGCTCCTACGAGCAGTACTTC	CASSQDYGITGVSSYEQYF
NA	NA	TRBV19	TRBJ1-2	TGTGCCAGTAGGGGGGGAGTGGACTATGGCTACACCTTC	CASRGGVDYGYTF
NA	NA	TRBV7-9	TRBJ2-7	TGTTCCAGCAGCCCAACCCCTCCTAATAACGAGCAATACTTC	CSSSPTPPNNEQYF
NA	NA	TRBV28	TRBJ1-5	TGTGCCAGCAGCCCCCCCCGGAGAGATCAGCCCCAGCATTTT	CASSPPRRDQPQHF
few	TRBD1	TRBV19	TRBJ2-7	TGTGCCAGTAGTATAGACGCCGGGACAGGGAAGGGGCAGTACTTC	CASSIDAGTGKGQYF
NA	NA	TRBV27	TRBJ1-2	TGTGCCAGCAGTTTCACGGAGAACTATGGCTACACCTTC	CASSFTENYGYTF
NA	TRBD2	TRBV23-1	TRBJ2-3	TGCGCCAGCAGTCATCAGGGACTAGCGGGAGCCCCGCATAGCACAGATACGCAGTATTTT	CASSHQGLAGAPHSTDTQYF
once	NA	TRBV7-9	TRBJ1-4	TGTTCCAGCAGCTCGCCGGCTCCGGGAGCTAATGAAAAACTGTTTTTT	CSSSSPAPGANEKLFF
NA	TRBD2	TRBV5-1	TRBJ2-2	TGCGCCAGCAGCTTGGAGACTAGCCCCGGGGAGCTGTTTTTT	CASSLETSPGELFF
NA	NA	TRBV30	TRBJ2-7	TGTGCCTGGAGTGTACGTGGGGGCCTCTACGAGCAGTACTTC	CAWSVRGGLYEQYF